Listed below are T cell receptor beta chains from one sample, sequenced in a study of T cells in Graves' hyperthyroidism and ophthalmopathy. TCRdb processed the multiplex PCR reads anew with MiXCR; each CDR3 protein has one entry. Of roughly 600,000 distinct CDR3 sequences listed, around 13% are singletons. The material sequenced was blood. All receptors come from a woman aged 45-65 years with Graves' ophthalmopathy. Both conserved end residues are part of each CDR3. D genes are given only for firm matches. Size values are once, few and many counts, or a class for expanded clones, and some rows have none.

v_gene	d_gene	abundance	j_gene	CDR3aa	CDR3nt
TRBV6-1	TRBD1	many	TRBJ1-5	CASSMTADRVLSQPQHF	TGTGCCAGTAGTATGACAGCGGACAGGGTTCTTAGTCAGCCCCAGCATTTT
TRBV9	TRBD2	-	TRBJ2-2	CASSAESPGLAGGPLSTGELFF	TGTGCCAGCAGCGCCGAATCCCCGGGACTAGCGGGAGGGCCACTAAGCACCGGGGAGCTGTTTTTT
TRBV12-3/TRBV12-4	-	many	TRBJ2-1	CASSLGEQPYNEQFF	TGTGCCAGCAGTTTAGGGGAGCAGCCCTACAATGAGCAGTTCTTC
TRBV6-2/TRBV6-3	-	many	TRBJ2-3	CASSTGFTDTQYF	TGTGCCAGCAGTACGGGGTTCACAGATACGCAGTATTTT
TRBV4-2	-	few	TRBJ1-4	CASSQAGVAVVIEKLFF	TGTGCCAGCAGCCAAGCGGGGGTTGCCGTCGTAATCGAGAAACTGTTTTTT
TRBV18	-	few	TRBJ2-4	CASSQTGTRRDIQYF	TGTGCCAGCTCACAGACGGGGACCCGAAGGGACATTCAGTACTTC
TRBV28	TRBD2	many	TRBJ2-1	CASSLLADYNEQFF	TGTGCCAGCAGTTTACTAGCGGACTACAATGAGCAGTTCTTC
TRBV6-1	TRBD1	few	TRBJ1-6	CASSERQGYNSPLHF	TGTGCCAGCAGTGAACGACAGGGGTATAATTCACCCCTCCACTTT
TRBV7-2	-	-	TRBJ1-1	CASSPNRGNTEAFF	TGTGCCAGCAGCCCAAATCGGGGGAACACTGAAGCTTTCTTT
TRBV29-1	-	-	TRBJ2-2	CSVGLDANTGELFF	TGCAGCGTAGGCCTAGACGCGAACACCGGGGAGCTGTTTTTT
TRBV30	-	many	TRBJ2-1	CAWSVLEGNEQFF	TGTGCCTGGAGCGTCCTGGAGGGCAATGAGCAGTTCTTC
TRBV7-6	-	many	TRBJ2-1	CASSLEGVVGNEQFF	TGTGCCAGCAGCTTAGAGGGGGTAGTGGGCAATGAGCAGTTCTTC
TRBV11-2	TRBD2	-	TRBJ2-5	CASRTRGSGATQETQYF	TGTGCCAGCAGGACCCGTGGTAGCGGGGCGACCCAAGAGACCCAGTACTTC
TRBV19	-	-	TRBJ1-2	CASSIEGARAAYGYTF	TGTGCCAGTAGTATAGAGGGGGCCAGGGCGGCCTATGGCTACACCTTC
TRBV7-9	-	many	TRBJ2-1	CASSPRPEQFF	TGTGCCAGCAGCCCCCGTCCTGAGCAGTTCTTC
TRBV12-3/TRBV12-4	TRBD1	many	TRBJ2-7	CASRMGQGSHEQYF	TGTGCCAGCAGAATGGGACAGGGGTCCCACGAGCAGTACTTC
TRBV28	-	few	TRBJ2-6	CASRRTVLESPVANVLTF	TGTGCCAGCAGGAGGACGGTTCTGGAAAGCCCTGTAGCCAACGTCCTGACTTTC
TRBV7-2	-	many	TRBJ2-3	CASSLTSSNSDTQYF	TGTGCCAGCAGCTTAACTAGTAGTAACTCAGATACGCAGTATTTT
TRBV18	-	many	TRBJ2-1	CASSPPDKMNNEQFF	TGTGCCAGCTCACCCCCGGACAAGATGAACAATGAGCAGTTCTTC
TRBV7-8	-	many	TRBJ2-1	CASSDGPFRYNEQFF	TGTGCCAGCAGCGATGGCCCCTTTCGGTACAATGAGCAGTTCTTC
TRBV28	-	few	TRBJ1-6	CASSLTVALGSPLHF	TGTGCCAGCAGTTTAACGGTGGCGCTGGGTTCACCCCTCCACTTT
TRBV5-1	-	many	TRBJ2-7	CASSSRSGPYEQYF	TGCGCCAGCAGCTCCCGGTCCGGGCCCTACGAGCAGTACTTC
TRBV11-2	TRBD1	few	TRBJ1-1	CASSPGQVPGAFF	TGTGCCAGCAGCCCAGGACAGGTCCCTGGAGCTTTCTTT
TRBV18	-	many	TRBJ2-7	CASSPRQGFGEQYF	TGTGCCAGCTCACCACGGCAGGGCTTCGGCGAGCAGTACTTC
TRBV29-1	TRBD1	many	TRBJ2-7	CSVGQGLIYEQYF	TGCAGCGTGGGACAGGGGCTTATCTACGAGCAGTACTTC
TRBV19	TRBD2	-	TRBJ2-2	CASSERTSGRGTGELFF	TGTGCCAGTAGTGAACGGACTAGCGGGAGAGGTACCGGGGAGCTGTTTTTT
TRBV6-2/TRBV6-3	-	-	TRBJ2-1	CASSYPPRGTTYNEQFF	TGTGCCAGCAGTTACCCGCCTCGGGGGACCACCTACAATGAGCAGTTCTTC
TRBV15	TRBD2	-	TRBJ2-2	CATSTPTGTSGGTNTGELFF	TGTGCCACCAGCACCCCTACCGGGACTAGCGGGGGTACGAACACCGGGGAGCTGTTTTTT
TRBV7-3	TRBD2	many	TRBJ2-2	CASSPTSGRATGELFF	TGTGCCAGCAGCCCAACTAGCGGGAGGGCGACCGGGGAGCTGTTTTTT
TRBV2	TRBD2	many	TRBJ2-5	CASRVGGSKETQYF	TGTGCCAGCAGGGTCGGGGGGAGTAAGGAGACCCAGTACTTC
TRBV7-2	-	many	TRBJ2-7	CASSLESMVSGSQQYF	TGTGCCAGCAGCTTAGAGAGTATGGTTAGCGGATCCCAGCAGTACTTC
TRBV7-3	-	many	TRBJ2-2	CASSFGPGGTGELFF	TGTGCCAGCAGCTTTGGTCCAGGGGGGACCGGGGAGCTGTTTTTT
TRBV6-2/TRBV6-3	-	few	TRBJ2-2	CASSYPTHRTVTGELFF	TGTGCCAGCAGTTACCCAACCCATAGAACCGTCACCGGGGAGCTGTTTTTT
TRBV20-1	TRBD2	many	TRBJ2-3	CSARGLADGIPDTQYF	TGCAGTGCTAGAGGACTAGCGGACGGGATACCAGATACGCAGTATTTT
TRBV6-1	TRBD2	many	TRBJ2-7	CASSARASGNYEQYF	TGTGCCAGCAGTGCCCGGGCTAGCGGGAACTACGAGCAGTACTTC
TRBV3-1	-	many	TRBJ1-1	CASSQVSEGGEAFF	TGTGCCAGCAGCCAAGTTTCGGAGGGGGGCGAAGCTTTCTTT
TRBV20-1	TRBD2	many	TRBJ2-2	CSASGLAVAGELFF	TGCAGTGCTTCGGGACTAGCGGTTGCCGGGGAGCTGTTTTTT
TRBV28	-	many	TRBJ1-2	CASTTGANYGYTF	TGTGCCAGCACGACAGGAGCTAACTATGGCTACACCTTC
TRBV18	TRBD1	many	TRBJ2-7	CASSPFNLNGQGAHEQYF	TGTGCCAGCTCACCGTTCAATTTAAACGGACAGGGGGCACACGAGCAGTACTTC
TRBV20-1	-	many	TRBJ1-1	CSARGGKNTEAFF	TGCAGTGCTAGGGGGGGGAAGAACACTGAAGCTTTCTTT
TRBV7-2	-	many	TRBJ1-3	CASSWTSRAGNTIYF	TGTGCCAGCAGCTGGACTTCGAGGGCAGGAAACACCATATATTTT
TRBV6-2/TRBV6-3	-	many	TRBJ1-1	CASSYWGVSDRRDTEAFF	TGTGCCAGCAGTTATTGGGGGGTTTCGGATCGGAGAGACACTGAAGCTTTCTTT
TRBV19	-	few	TRBJ1-5	CASSTKTGTGNQPQHF	TGTGCCAGTAGTACGAAAACAGGGACGGGCAATCAGCCCCAGCATTTT
TRBV7-2	-	many	TRBJ2-5	CASSLGILRGETQYF	TGTGCCAGCAGCTTAGGGATACTACGGGGAGAGACCCAGTACTTC
TRBV28	-	many	TRBJ2-7	CASSLPRHGLAGRTYEQYF	TGTGCCAGCAGTTTACCACGGCATGGGTTAGCAGGGAGAACGTACGAGCAGTACTTC
TRBV15	TRBD1	few	TRBJ1-5	CATSRHPGQGHQPQHF	TGTGCCACCAGCAGACATCCGGGACAGGGTCACCAGCCCCAGCATTTT
TRBV7-8	-	-	TRBJ2-1	CASSPVDNEQLF	TGTGCCAGCAGCCCTGTCGACAATGAGCAGCTCTTC
TRBV4-3	-	-	TRBJ2-2	CASSQEQRTGELFF	TGCGCCAGCAGCCAAGAACAGCGCACCGGGGAGCTGTTTTTT
TRBV28	TRBD1	many	TRBJ2-5	CASSRTGYQETQYF	TGTGCCAGCAGTAGGACAGGTTACCAAGAGACCCAGTACTTC
TRBV28	-	-	TRBJ2-7	CASSLWGSYEQYF	TGTGCCAGCAGTTTATGGGGATCCTACGAGCAGTACTTC
TRBV5-1	TRBD1	many	TRBJ1-2	CASSLRTGIHGYTF	TGCGCCAGCAGCTTGCGGACAGGGATCCATGGCTACACCTTC